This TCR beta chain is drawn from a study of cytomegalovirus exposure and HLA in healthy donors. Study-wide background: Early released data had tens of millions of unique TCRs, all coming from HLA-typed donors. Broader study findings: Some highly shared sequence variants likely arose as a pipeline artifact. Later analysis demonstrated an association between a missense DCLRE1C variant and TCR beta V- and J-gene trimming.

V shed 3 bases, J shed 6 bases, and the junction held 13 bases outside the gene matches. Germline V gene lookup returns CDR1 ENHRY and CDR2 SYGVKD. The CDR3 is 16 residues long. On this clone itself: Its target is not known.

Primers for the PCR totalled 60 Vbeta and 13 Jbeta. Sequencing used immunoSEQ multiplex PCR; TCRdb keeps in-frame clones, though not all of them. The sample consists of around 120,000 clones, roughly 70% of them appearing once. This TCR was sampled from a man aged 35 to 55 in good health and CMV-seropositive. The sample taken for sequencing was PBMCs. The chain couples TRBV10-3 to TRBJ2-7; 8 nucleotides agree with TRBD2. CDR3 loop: CAISDPPGTRRAEQYF. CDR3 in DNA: TGTGCCATCAGTGATCCACCCGGGACTAGGAGAGCCGAGCAGTACTTC.